This note documents a single T cell receptor beta chain sequence. Its antigen is unknown. This specimen belongs to a study of T cell responses to AZD1222 COVID-19 vaccine. Points from the study as a whole: Among spike-specific TCRs, nearly half reportedly target unmutated variant regions. Mostly white British, mostly female donors; authors suggested clonal diversity may be underestimated. Samples come after the peak T cell response, not at day 14. Seropositive status at baseline applied to only 5 or 6 AZD1222 recipients.

Clones were read by immunoSEQ multiplex PCR, and TCRdb kept only the in-frame ones, dropping some. The table lists about 140,000 clones, around 92% of them singletons. The CDR3 contains 15 residues. Deletions cut 1 base from V and 2 bases from J, with 12 bases between. Germline CDR1 reads LGHNA; CDR2 reads YNFKEQ. The source of this sequence is an adult who received the AZD1222 COVID-19 vaccine. The chain uses TRBV4-2 and TRBJ2-7, with D perhaps assigned TRBD1 or TRBD2 (5 bases each). The sequencing here drew on peripheral blood, taken 28 days after the second AZD1222 dose. The CDR3 DNA follows: TGTGCCAGCAGCCAAGTCGGGACCGGTACCTACGAGCAGTACTTC. This codes for CASSQVGTGTYEQYF.